This T cell receptor beta chain was captured in a study of CD8 T cells in Susac syndrome. Germline V CDR1 and CDR2: SNHLY, FYNNEI. The CDR3 consists of 16 residues. Between the trimmed V and J ends, which lost 3 bases and 2 bases, there was a span of 17 bases. Roughly 0.5 to 1 ug RNA was reverse transcribed with random hexamers. TCRdb re-called the immunoSEQ multiplex PCR reads with MiXCR, one entry per CDR3 protein. The repertoire holds about 250,000 distinct CDR3 sequences, 90% to 95% seen once, with around 0.067% in the top ten. The TCR was taken from a human donor with multiple sclerosis. Sequenced material: CD4+ T cells from PBMCs. V gene TRBV2 combines with J gene TRBJ2-7; either TRBD1 or TRBD2 may fit D (5 bases each). Written as DNA, the CDR3 is TGTGCCAGCAGTGATCTCGGTGGGGGAGCGACCTACGAGCAGTACTTC. It encodes CASSDLGGGATYEQYF.